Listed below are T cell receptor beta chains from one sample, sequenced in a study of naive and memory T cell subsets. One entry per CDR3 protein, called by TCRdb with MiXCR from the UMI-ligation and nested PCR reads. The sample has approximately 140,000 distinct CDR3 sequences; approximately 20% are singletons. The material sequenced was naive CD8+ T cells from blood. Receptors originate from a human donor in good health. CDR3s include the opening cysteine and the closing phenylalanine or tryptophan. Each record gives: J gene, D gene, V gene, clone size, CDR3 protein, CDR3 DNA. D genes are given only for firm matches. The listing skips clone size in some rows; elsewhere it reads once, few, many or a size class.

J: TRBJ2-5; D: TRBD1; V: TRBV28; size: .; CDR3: CASSRGQGETQYF; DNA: TGTGCCAGCAGTCGAGGACAGGGAGAGACCCAGTACTTC
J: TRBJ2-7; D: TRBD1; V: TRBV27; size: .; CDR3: CASSFMGTGRYEQYF; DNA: TGTGCCAGCAGTTTTATGGGGACAGGACGGTACGAGCAGTACTTC
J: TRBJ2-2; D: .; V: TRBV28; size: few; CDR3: CASRNGHAGELFF; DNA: TGTGCCAGCAGAAATGGACACGCCGGGGAGCTGTTTTTT
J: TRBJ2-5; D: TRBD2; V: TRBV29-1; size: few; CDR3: CSVGTSGSPKETQYF; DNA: TGCAGCGTGGGGACTAGCGGGAGTCCCAAAGAGACCCAGTACTTC
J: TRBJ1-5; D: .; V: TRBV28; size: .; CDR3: CASQKDGNQPQHF; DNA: TGTGCCAGTCAGAAAGATGGCAATCAGCCCCAGCATTTT
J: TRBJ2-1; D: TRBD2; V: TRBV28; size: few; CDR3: CASSPGREPNEQFF; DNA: TGTGCCAGCAGCCCGGGGAGGGAACCTAATGAGCAGTTCTTC
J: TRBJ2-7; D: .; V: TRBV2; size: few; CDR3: CASSDPGLYEQYF; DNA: TGTGCCAGCAGTGACCCGGGCCTCTACGAGCAGTACTTC
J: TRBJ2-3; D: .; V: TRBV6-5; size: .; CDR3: CASSPTGTDTQYF; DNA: TGTGCCAGCAGTCCGACGGGCACAGATACGCAGTATTTT
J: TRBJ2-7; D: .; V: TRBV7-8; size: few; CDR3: CASSNYPVVSYEQYF; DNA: TGTGCCAGCAGCAACTACCCGGTCGTGTCGTACGAGCAGTACTTC
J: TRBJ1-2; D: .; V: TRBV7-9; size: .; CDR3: CASRQHPGPRGYTF; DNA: TGTGCCAGCAGACAACACCCAGGGCCCCGCGGCTACACCTTC
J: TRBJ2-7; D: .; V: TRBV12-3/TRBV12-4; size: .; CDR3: CASSLELGRKRYEQYF; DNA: TGTGCCAGCAGTTTAGAGTTGGGCAGGAAGAGATACGAGCAGTACTTC
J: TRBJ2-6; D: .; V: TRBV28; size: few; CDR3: CASSFRDSGANVLTF; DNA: TGTGCCAGCAGTTTTAGGGACTCTGGGGCCAACGTCCTGACTTTC
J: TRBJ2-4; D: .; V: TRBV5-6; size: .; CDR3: CASSQEGQGLKNIQYF; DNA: TGTGCCAGCAGCCAGGAGGGTCAGGGTCTCAAAAACATTCAGTACTTC
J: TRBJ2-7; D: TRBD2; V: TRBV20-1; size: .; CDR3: CSARDRGLAHSYEQYF; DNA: TGCAGTGCTAGAGATCGAGGACTAGCGCATTCCTACGAGCAGTACTTC